This T cell receptor beta chain emerged from a study of cytomegalovirus exposure and HLA in healthy donors. Study-wide context: In terms of ancestry, the Caucasian-associated cluster contained 80% to 90% of the roughly 360 genotyped donors.

Germline CDR1 reads LGHNA; CDR2 reads YNFKEQ. J gave up 0 bases and V 4 bases, and 5 bases lay outside the gene matches. This CDR3 spans 16 amino acids. Everyone who donated was a healthy bone marrow donor. Donors showed nominal health when sampled, although they likely had unrecorded immune exposures. 60 Vbeta and 13 Jbeta primers were used in PCR. Clones were read by immunoSEQ multiplex PCR, and TCRdb kept only the in-frame ones, dropping some. The sample carries about 120,000 clones, around three quarters recorded once. The gene calls are TRBV4-2 and TRBJ2-3; 9 bases align to TRBD2. The sequence came from a man aged 50-59 years in good health and CMV-seropositive. Sequences were obtained from PBMCs. The CDR3 region has the DNA TGTGCCAGCAGCCTCAATAGCGGGGGAAGCACAGATACGCAGTATTTT. It specifies CASSLNSGGSTDTQYF.